Shown below are 8 T cell receptor beta chains from a single sample sequenced in a study of blood T cell repertoires in COVID-19. The repertoire was sequenced with immunoSEQ multiplex PCR; TCRdb's copy has only in-frame clones and lacks some. The sample consists of about 140,000 clones, 75% to 85% of them appearing once. The sample taken for sequencing was peripheral blood. Receptors originate from a man aged 50 to 60 with acute or convalescent COVID-19.

The V and J genes are TRBV30 and TRBJ1-5, with D perhaps TRBD1 (5 bases). CDR3 length: 13 amino acids. Germline V gene sequence: CDR1 GTSNPN, CDR2 SVGIG (reference sequence). With 0 bases removed from V and 4 bases from J, the gap between germline ends came to 7 bases. The CDR3 here is CAWSVGDNQPQHF. In DNA, the CDR3 is TGTGCCTGGAGTGTAGGGGATAATCAGCCCCAGCATTTT.

This chain connects TRBV2 to TRBJ1-3; the D gene is possibly TRBD1 (5 bases). Germline lookup yields CDR1 SNHLY and CDR2 FYNNEI. This CDR3 has 13 amino acids. V lost 5 bases and J lost 2, with 7 bases in between. The CDR3 here is CASSRGTGNTIYF. The CDR3 DNA follows: TGTGCCAGCAGTAGGGGAACTGGAAACACCATATATTTT.

This clone occurred once. CDR3 residues: CASIPGGSGNTIYF. The CDR3 nucleotides read TGTGCCAGCATCCCCGGGGGGTCGGGAAACACCATATATTTT. This chain connects TRBV6-6 to TRBJ1-3; a possible D gene is TRBD1 (5 bases). The CDR3 totals 14 residues. From germline, CDR1 is MNHNY and CDR2 SVGAGI (reference sequence). V lost 7 bases and J 4 bases, leaving 14 bases between the germline ends.

Worth noting for this clone: One end of the junction is discordant with germline, which a read error may explain. For the CDR3, the DNA is TGTGCTAGCAGCTCGGGACTAGCGGGGGAGACCCAGTACTTC. Protein: CASSSGLAGETQYF. V gene TRBV7-7 combines with J gene TRBJ2-5, with 13 bases that match TRBD2. The CDR3 covers 14 residues. The germline V gene has CDR1 SSHAT and CDR2 FNYEAQ (reference sequence).

The gene calls are TRBV6-5 and TRBJ2-5, with 14 nucleotides matching TRBD2. Losses at the gene ends were 8 bases for V and 2 bases for J; bases not matched to a gene: 4. CDR1 is MNHEY and CDR2 is SVGAGI in the germline V gene. CDR3 length equals 15 residues. This CDR3 is CASAGTSGRQETQYF. For the CDR3, the DNA is TGTGCCAGCGCAGGGACTAGCGGGAGACAAGAGACCCAGTACTTC.

The genes are TRBV2 and TRBJ2-1; 12 nucleotides match TRBD2. Germline V lookup: CDR1 SNHLY, CDR2 FYNNEI. V shed 4 bases and J 7 bases; nucleotides not matched to a gene: 5. The length of the CDR3 is 15 residues. The CDR3 loop reads CASSVASGRGNEQFF. DNA of the CDR3: TGTGCCAGCAGTGTAGCTAGCGGGAGGGGAAATGAGCAGTTCTTC. The whole variable domain, remainder taken from reference TRBV2 and TRBJ2-1, is EPEVTQTPSHQVTQMGQEVILRCVPISNHLYFYWYRQILGQKVEFLVSFYNNEISEKSEIFDDQFSVERPDGSNFTLKIRSTKLEDSAMYFCASSVASGRGNEQFFGPGTRLTVL.

The gene calls are TRBV15 and TRBJ2-7, with 9 bases identical to TRBD1. Trimming at V came to 7 bases and at J to 5 bases, leaving 9 bases not matched to a gene. The CDR3 is 14 amino acids. Germline values: CDR1 LNHNV, CDR2 YYDKDF (reference sequence). The CDR3 DNA follows: TGTGCCACCAACCCAGGACAGGGGATACACGAGCAGTACTTC. This gives the protein CATNPGQGIHEQYF.

The chain combines TRBV11-3 with TRBJ1-2; 8 positions agree with TRBD1. CDR3 size: 13 residues. V dropped 3 bases and J dropped 5; count of bases not matched to a gene: 2. Per the germline V gene, CDR1 is SGHNT and CDR2 is YENEEA. The CDR3 DNA reads as TGTGCCAGCAGCTTTGACAGGGGATATGGCTACACCTTC. As protein: CASSFDRGYGYTF.